This T cell receptor (beta chain) came from a study of T cell responses to AZD1222 COVID-19 vaccine. Overall study findings and caveats: Baseline seropositivity occurred in only a handful of AZD1222 recipients.

Trimming took 3 bases from V and 8 from J, leaving 16 bases between them. Germline V gene lookup returns CDR1 SEHNR and CDR2 FQNEAQ (reference sequence). CDR3 size: 15 residues. TCRdb's table, derived via immunoSEQ multiplex PCR, lists solely in-frame clones and lacks some. This table holds around 150,000 clones, roughly 90% found once. This clone was counted once. The antigen is not known. This receptor was taken from an adult in good health. This chain uses TRBV7-9 with TRBJ1-4, with D uncertain. This specimen was peripheral blood, taken on day 0 of AZD1222 vaccination. The CDR3 region is CASSFPVQRSEKLFF. The CDR3 DNA sequence: TGTGCCAGCAGCTTTCCAGTACAAAGGAGCGAAAAACTGTTTTTT.